A selection of T cell receptor beta chains follows, all from one sample in a study of blood T cell repertoires in COVID-19. The table came from immunoSEQ multiplex PCR; TCRdb's copy has only in-frame clones and leaves some out. The sample has hundreds of thousands of clones, 85% seen once. Sequencing was carried out using PBMCs or T cells enriched from blood (not recorded which). All receptors derive from a woman in her twenties or thirties who had been exposed to COVID-19. CDR3s include the opening cysteine and the closing phenylalanine or tryptophan. Fields, in order: V gene, J gene, D gene, clone size, CDR3 protein, CDR3 DNA. The D gene is left open where the match is weak. The listing skips clone size in some rows; elsewhere it reads once, few, many or a size class.

V: TRBV5-4
J: TRBJ2-7
D: TRBD1
size: NA
CDR3: CASTPGQAHEQYF
DNA: TGTGCCAGCACCCCGGGACAGGCCCACGAGCAGTACTTC

V: TRBV2
J: TRBJ2-7
D: NA
size: NA
CDR3: CASTPSLSSYEQYF
DNA: TGTGCCAGCACTCCATCACTTAGCTCCTACGAGCAGTACTTC

V: TRBV3-1/TRBV3-2
J: TRBJ2-7
D: TRBD1
size: NA
CDR3: CASSGDSRPYEQYF
DNA: TGTGCCAGCAGCGGGGACAGCCGGCCCTACGAGCAGTACTTC

V: TRBV7-2
J: TRBJ2-1
D: TRBD2
size: NA
CDR3: CASSPRASGSNEQFF
DNA: TGTGCCAGCAGCCCAAGGGCTAGCGGAAGCAATGAGCAGTTCTTC

V: TRBV28
J: TRBJ1-4
D: NA
size: few
CDR3: CASSFRGAGNEKLFF
DNA: TGTGCCAGCAGTTTCAGGGGCGCGGGTAATGAAAAACTGTTTTTT

V: TRBV5-6
J: TRBJ1-1
D: TRBD1
size: NA
CDR3: CASRQTLGQGWAEAFF
DNA: TGTGCCAGCAGACAAACCCTGGGACAGGGTTGGGCTGAAGCTTTCTTT

V: TRBV18
J: TRBJ1-6
D: NA
size: NA
CDR3: CASSPPPASYNSPLHF
DNA: TGTGCCAGCTCACCACCCCCAGCGAGCTATAATTCACCCCTCCACTTT

V: TRBV28
J: TRBJ1-2
D: TRBD1
size: NA
CDR3: CASNPSLFQGAGGYTF
DNA: TGTGCCAGCAATCCCAGCCTATTTCAGGGGGCGGGTGGCTACACCTTC

V: TRBV30
J: TRBJ1-1
D: NA
size: NA
CDR3: CAWSGGTTEAFF
DNA: TGTGCCTGGAGTGGGGGGACAACTGAAGCTTTCTTT

V: TRBV7-9
J: TRBJ2-7
D: NA
size: NA
CDR3: CASSQAGEDEQYF
DNA: TGTGCCAGCAGCCAAGCTGGGGAGGACGAGCAGTACTTC

V: TRBV5-4
J: TRBJ2-2
D: TRBD2
size: NA
CDR3: CASSTMGGTAAAGELFF
DNA: TGTGCCAGCAGCACTATGGGGGGGACGGCTGCCGCCGGGGAGCTGTTTTTT

V: TRBV5-4
J: TRBJ2-7
D: NA
size: NA
CDR3: CASSLSKGGGRPYEQYF
DNA: TGTGCCAGCAGCTTGTCAAAAGGCGGAGGGCGTCCCTACGAGCAGTACTTC

V: TRBV2
J: TRBJ1-2
D: TRBD1
size: NA
CDR3: CASSDGGTGGPYGYTF
DNA: TGTGCCAGCAGTGATGGCGGGACAGGGGGTCCCTATGGCTACACCTTC

V: TRBV14
J: TRBJ2-1
D: NA
size: NA
CDR3: CASRQTSFNEQFF
DNA: TGTGCCAGCAGGCAAACTAGCTTCAATGAGCAGTTCTTC

V: TRBV10-1
J: TRBJ1-6
D: NA
size: NA
CDR3: CASSDGNSPLHF
DNA: TGCGCCAGCAGTGACGGTAATTCACCCCTCCACTTT

V: TRBV4-2
J: TRBJ2-7
D: TRBD2
size: NA
CDR3: CASSQGTSGTYEQYF
DNA: TGTGCCAGCAGCCAAGGTACTAGCGGTACCTACGAGCAGTACTTC

V: TRBV6-1
J: TRBJ2-7
D: TRBD2
size: NA
CDR3: CASSDPLAGGFYEQYF
DNA: TGTGCCAGCAGTGACCCACTAGCGGGAGGATTCTACGAGCAGTACTTC

V: TRBV24-1
J: TRBJ2-7
D: NA
size: NA
CDR3: CATSNGGSYEQYF
DNA: TGTGCCACCAGTAACGGAGGCTCCTACGAGCAGTACTTC

V: TRBV12-2
J: TRBJ1-1
D: NA
size: NA
CDR3: CAIPGQCFCGPEAFF
DNA: TGTGCAATCCCGGGACAGTGTTTCTGCGGCCCTGAAGCTTTCTTT

V: TRBV7-2
J: TRBJ1-1
D: NA
size: NA
CDR3: CASSLGGFEAFF
DNA: TGTGCCAGCAGCTTAGGGGGCTTTGAAGCTTTCTTT

V: TRBV9
J: TRBJ1-1
D: NA
size: NA
CDR3: CASSLTAGSRDTEAFF
DNA: TGTGCCAGCAGCCTAACAGCGGGGTCCAGGGACACTGAAGCTTTCTTT

V: TRBV28
J: TRBJ1-6
D: NA
size: NA
CDR3: CASSAGDFSSYNSPLHF
DNA: TGTGCCAGCAGTGCCGGGGATTTTAGCTCCTATAATTCACCCCTCCACTTT

V: TRBV5-5
J: TRBJ2-1
D: TRBD1
size: NA
CDR3: CASSLVWQGAINEQFF
DNA: TGTGCCAGCAGCTTGGTGTGGCAGGGGGCAATAAATGAGCAGTTCTTC

V: TRBV13
J: TRBJ1-3
D: NA
size: few
CDR3: CASSSGPPLAHGNTIYF
DNA: TGTGCCAGCAGTTCAGGCCCGCCCCTGGCCCATGGAAACACCATATATTTT